Reported below is one T cell receptor beta chain. Its specificity is not known. V lost 2 bases to trimming and J lost 6 bases, with 10 bases between them. Germline V gene sequence: CDR1 SGHAT, CDR2 FQNNGV. The CDR3 totals 13 residues. TCRdb reprocessed the reads with MiXCR, giving one entry per CDR3 protein. The table includes hundreds of thousands of distinct CDR3 sequences, about 29% detected once. The sample comes from a study of T cell repertoires in cytomegalovirus infection. Study-level points and caveats: CMV carriers having the relevant HLA were flagged by cumulative public TCR beta family frequency. Across the ex vivo response, the dominant clonotypes were HLA-C-restricted CMV-specific TCR beta clonotypes.

The chain links TRBV11-2 to TRBJ1-1; D is uncertain. Specimen: cultured PBMCs, collected from culture after CMV antigen stimulation. This clonotype originated in a human donor in good health (CMV status not recorded). Some clones in this sample may be carry-over from other donors' samples. The CDR3 loop reads CASSLIRSPEAFF. In nucleotides, the CDR3 is TGTGCCAGCAGCTTAATCCGGAGCCCTGAAGCTTTCTTT.